One and the same sample provided the 15 T cell receptor beta chains below, sequenced in a study of graft-versus-host responses after intestinal transplantation. Sequenced by immunoSEQ multiplex PCR; TCRdb stores in-frame clones only, minus some. The repertoire has tens of thousands of clones, around three fifths of them found once; the top ten carry approximately 0.93%. Specimen: alloreactive CD4+ T cells from a mixed lymphocyte reaction culture, collected before intestinal transplant. Stated subset: CFSE-low proliferating T cells sorted from approximately 6-day pre-transplant mixed lymphocyte reaction (GvH or HvG direction). The receptor set was obtained from a human patient who received an intestinal transplant.

This clone has a handful of counts. This chain links TRBV19 with TRBJ1-2; 8 bases are shared with TRBD1. The CDR3 covers 14 residues. With V trimmed by 6 bases and J by 4 bases, 7 bases remained unmatched. Germline V gene data show CDR1 as LNHDA and CDR2 as SQIVND (reference sequence). The CDR3 region has the DNA TGTGCCAGTAGCAGCCGACAGGGGCCCTATGGCTACACCTTC. Encoded protein: CASSSRQGPYGYTF.

This clone was counted a few times. The V and J genes are TRBV27 and TRBJ2-4, with TRBD1 identical over 7 bases. V trimming: 6 bases; J trimming: 6 bases; junction bases outside the gene matches: 17. The CDR3 runs 17 residues. Looked up from germline, CDR1 is MNHEY and CDR2 is SMNVEV (reference sequence). CDR3 region: CASRNRGTDFGLNIQYF. The CDR3, as DNA: TGTGCCAGCAGAAACAGGGGAACGGACTTCGGACTAAACATTCAGTACTTC.

This clone was counted between two and nine times. The V and J genes are TRBV30 and TRBJ2-1, with TRBD2 matching over 9 bases. The CDR3 totals 15 residues. CDR1 and CDR2 (germline): GTSNPN, SVGIG (reference sequence). V lost 1 base, J lost 2 bases, and 3 bases stayed unmatched. CDR3 residues: CAWSELAGPYNEQFF. DNA for the CDR3: TGTGCCTGGAGTGAGCTAGCGGGGCCCTACAATGAGCAGTTCTTC.

V and J are TRBV18 and TRBJ1-2; D remains unclear. Germline V gene lookup returns CDR1 KGHSH and CDR2 LQKENI. V lost 2 bases and J 5 bases, leaving 12 bases between the germline ends. The CDR3 spans 14 residues. CDR3 sequence (DNA): TGTGCCAGCTCACCATTGGAGGGCTGGTATGGCTACACCTTC. Its translation is CASSPLEGWYGYTF. Full variable domain (rest looked up from reference TRBV18 and TRBJ1-2): NAGVMQNPRHLVRRRGQEARLRCSPMKGHSHVYWYRQLPEEGLKFMVYLQKENIIDESGMPKERFSAEFPKEGPSILRIQQVVRGDSAAYFCASSPLEGWYGYTFGSGTRLTVV.

V is TRBV2 and J is TRBJ2-7; tentative D call: TRBD1 (6 bases). Trimming cost V 7 bases and J 4 bases, with 20 bases left between them. Germline V gives CDR1 SNHLY, CDR2 FYNNEI. The CDR3 is 15 amino acids. The CDR3 here is CASKEGTGWAYEQYF. The CDR3 nucleotides are TGTGCCAGCAAAGAGGGTACAGGGTGGGCTTACGAGCAGTACTTC.

This chain uses TRBV6-7 with TRBJ2-3, with 8 bases matching TRBD2. TRBV6-7 is flagged as an ORF with uncertain function. The V and J ends lost 5 bases and 3 bases, in that order; junction bases with no gene match: 10. The CDR3 extends over 16 amino acids. The CDR3 loop reads CASSNSSGRGTDTQYF. The CDR3 bases are TGTGCCAGCAGTAATTCGAGCGGGAGAGGTACAGATACGCAGTATTTT.

This clone has only a few counts. The chain combines TRBV5-6 with TRBJ2-7, with TRBD1 matching over 8 bases. V lost 4 bases, J lost 2 bases, and 11 bases stayed unmatched. The length of the CDR3 is 16 residues. Germline V gives CDR1 SGHDT, CDR2 YYEEEE. The CDR3 is CASSRIVGTGAYEQYF. CDR3 DNA sequence: TGTGCCAGCAGCCGAATAGTGGGGACAGGAGCCTACGAGCAGTACTTC. Drawing the rest from reference TRBV5-6 and TRBJ2-7, the complete variable domain is DAGVTQSPTHLIKTRGQQVTLRCSPKSGHDTVSWYQQALGQGPQFIFQYYEEEERQRGNFPDRFSGHQFPNYSSELNVNALLLGDSALYLCASSRIVGTGAYEQYFGPGTRLTVT.

This clone was counted once. The chain uses TRBV5-1 and TRBJ2-3, with D tentatively TRBD2 (6 bases). Germline V gene data show CDR1 as SGHRS and CDR2 as YFSETQ. V lost 0 bases, J lost 3 bases, and 8 bases lay in between. The CDR3 is made up of 14 amino acids. The CDR3 sequence: CASSLGRETDTQYF. The CDR3 nucleotides are TGCGCCAGCAGCTTGGGGAGGGAGACAGATACGCAGTATTTT. Full variable domain (rest looked up from reference TRBV5-1 and TRBJ2-3): KAGVTQTPRYLIKTRGQQVTLSCSPISGHRSVSWYQQTPGQGLQFLFEYFSETQRNKGNFPGRFSGRQFSNSRSEMNVSTLELGDSALYLCASSLGRETDTQYFGPGTRLTVL.

This clone came up a few times. V is TRBV18 and J is TRBJ1-1, with a tentative D call TRBD1 (6 bases). The CDR3 is 16 residues long. Germline CDR1 KGHSH, CDR2 LQKENI. Trimming took off 3 bases at V and 0 bases at J, with 14 bases between the two ends. CDR3 sequence (DNA): TGTGCCAGCTCACCTCTTGCCGGGACACTGAACACTGAAGCTTTCTTT. Its protein product is CASSPLAGTLNTEAFF.

The chain recombines TRBV2 with TRBJ2-5, with 10 positions matching TRBD2. J gave up 4 bases and V 8 bases, and 10 bases lay outside the gene matches. Germline CDR1 and CDR2: SNHLY and FYNNEI. The CDR3 has 15 amino acids. The DNA for the CDR3 is TGTGCCAGCCAACGGACTAGCGGATCTCTAGAGACCCAGTACTTC. Protein: CASQRTSGSLETQYF. Full variable domain (missing parts from reference TRBV2 and TRBJ2-5): EPEVTQTPSHQVTQMGQEVILRCVPISNHLYFYWYRQILGQKVEFLVSFYNNEISEKSEIFDDQFSVERPDGSNFTLKIRSTKLEDSAMYFCASQRTSGSLETQYFGPGTRLLVL.

Of note for this clone: One end of the junction varies from germline; a read error may be responsible. In nucleotides, the CDR3 is TGTGTCAGCTCGCAAACCAGGGGAGAGACTGAAGCTTTCTTT. Protein sequence: CVSSQTRGETEAFF. The chain has TRBV18 and TRBJ1-1, with D possibly matching TRBD1 (6 bases). There are 14 residues in the CDR3. Germline V gives CDR1 KGHSH, CDR2 LQKENI.

The chain has TRBV5-6 and TRBJ1-2, with TRBD1 matching 10 bases. Germline CDR1 and CDR2: SGHDT and YYEEEE. V lost 5 bases, J lost 5 bases, and 9 bases stayed unmatched. The CDR3 extends over 15 amino acids. The CDR3 nucleotides read TGTGCCAGCAGTCATCGCGGGACAGGGGTGTATGGCTACACCTTC. Translating gives CASSHRGTGVYGYTF. Full variable domain (remainder filled in from reference TRBV5-6 and TRBJ1-2): DAGVTQSPTHLIKTRGQQVTLRCSPKSGHDTVSWYQQALGQGPQFIFQYYEEEERQRGNFPDRFSGHQFPNYSSELNVNALLLGDSALYLCASSHRGTGVYGYTFGSGTRLTVV.

This clone was seen a handful of times. The chain couples TRBV20-1 to TRBJ1-1, with 9 bases aligning to TRBD1. Looked up from germline, CDR1 is DFQATT and CDR2 is SNEGSKA (reference sequence). Unmatched junction bases numbered 8, after V lost 6 bases and J lost 12 bases. CDR3 length equals 11 residues. The CDR3: CSAAGQGLTFF. Here the CDR3 DNA reads TGCAGTGCAGCGGGACAGGGACTGACTTTCTTT.

The chain carries TRBV10-3 and TRBJ2-5, with a possible D match to TRBD1 (5 bases). The germline V gene has CDR1 ENHRY and CDR2 SYGVKD. V lost 0 bases to trimming and J lost 6 bases, with 11 bases between them. The CDR3 has 14 residues. CDR3 protein: CAISESQGVKTQYF. CDR3 DNA: TGTGCCATCAGTGAGTCGCAAGGGGTGAAGACCCAGTACTTC.

The rearrangement joins TRBV2 to TRBJ1-2, with D perhaps TRBD1 (6 bases). Germline V gene sequence: CDR1 SNHLY, CDR2 FYNNEI. This CDR3 has 13 amino acids. V gave up 6 bases and J gave up 4 bases, with 12 bases separating them. CDR3 sequence reads: CASSNDRTYGYTF. The CDR3 DNA sequence: TGTGCCAGCAGCAACGACAGGACCTATGGCTACACCTTC.